The text below deals with one T cell receptor (beta chain). Its antigen is not identified. The CDR3 loop spans 13 amino acids. Germline loops: CDR1 MNHNY, CDR2 SVGAGI (reference sequence). V was shortened by 5 bases and J by 7 bases, with 13 bases between the two germline ends. The data originate from a study of shared clonotypes between healthy human individuals. Study results and limitations: Generation probability values for non-shared clonotypes were lower than those for clonotypes shared by all four donors.

All donors were Caucasian adults living in Nashville, Tennessee. The split of CD4+ cells yielded CD45RA+ naive and CD45RA-negative memory subsets. For sorted subsets, approximately 180 ng DNA per replicate equaled approximately 30,000 T cell genomes. TCRdb keeps only in-frame clones here, not all; method: immunoSEQ multiplex PCR. The data hold approximately 1,500,000 clones, with 98% observed a single time. The V call is TRBV6-6, the J call TRBJ2-3, with D perhaps matching TRBD2 (6 bases). Sequenced input: naive CD4+ T cells sorted from blood. Subset meaning: CD45RA+ positively selected. The clonotype originates from a man aged 25 to 40 in good health. The CDR3 region has the DNA TGTGCCAGCAGTAACCGGGGCGGGAATACGCAGTATTTT. Encoded protein: CASSNRGGNTQYF.